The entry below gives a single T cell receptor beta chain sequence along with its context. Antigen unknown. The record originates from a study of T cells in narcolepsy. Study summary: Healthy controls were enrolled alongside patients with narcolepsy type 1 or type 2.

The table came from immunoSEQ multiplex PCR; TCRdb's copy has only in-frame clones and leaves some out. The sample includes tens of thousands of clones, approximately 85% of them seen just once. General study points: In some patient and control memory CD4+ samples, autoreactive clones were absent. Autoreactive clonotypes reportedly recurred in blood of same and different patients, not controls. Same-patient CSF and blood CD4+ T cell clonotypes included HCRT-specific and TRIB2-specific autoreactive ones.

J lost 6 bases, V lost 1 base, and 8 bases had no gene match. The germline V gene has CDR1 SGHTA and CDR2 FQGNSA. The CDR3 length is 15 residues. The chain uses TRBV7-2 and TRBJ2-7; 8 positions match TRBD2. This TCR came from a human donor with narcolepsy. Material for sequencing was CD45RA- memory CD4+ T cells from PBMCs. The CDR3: CASSLGLAIGSEQYF. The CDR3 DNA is TGTGCCAGCAGCTTAGGACTAGCGATTGGCTCCGAGCAGTACTTC.